This record concerns one T cell receptor (beta chain) sequence. PBMCs were sourced from roughly 9.3 ml fresh peripheral blood. The sample belongs to a study of T cells in Graves' hyperthyroidism and ophthalmopathy. Germline-derived CDR1 and CDR2 are SGHVS and FNYEAQ. The CDR3 sequence is 16 residues long. Trimming took 5 bases from V and 0 from J, leaving 14 bases between them. The CDR3 regions of TCR beta were amplified from RNA transcripts. A set of HTBI primers served as the primers for a first-round RT-PCR of the TCR CDR3. TCRdb fed the multiplex PCR reads into MiXCR, producing one record per CDR3 protein. The profile shows hundreds of thousands of distinct CDR3 sequences, about a third of them singletons.

The chain employs TRBV7-6 and TRBJ1-5; TRBD1 is a possible D gene (5 bases). Sequences were obtained from blood. This TCR was recovered from a woman in her forties with Graves' hyperthyroidism. Here the CDR3 DNA reads TGTGCCAGCAGCCGAGACGGACAAATTAGCAATCAGCCCCAGCATTTT. Protein product: CASSRDGQISNQPQHF.